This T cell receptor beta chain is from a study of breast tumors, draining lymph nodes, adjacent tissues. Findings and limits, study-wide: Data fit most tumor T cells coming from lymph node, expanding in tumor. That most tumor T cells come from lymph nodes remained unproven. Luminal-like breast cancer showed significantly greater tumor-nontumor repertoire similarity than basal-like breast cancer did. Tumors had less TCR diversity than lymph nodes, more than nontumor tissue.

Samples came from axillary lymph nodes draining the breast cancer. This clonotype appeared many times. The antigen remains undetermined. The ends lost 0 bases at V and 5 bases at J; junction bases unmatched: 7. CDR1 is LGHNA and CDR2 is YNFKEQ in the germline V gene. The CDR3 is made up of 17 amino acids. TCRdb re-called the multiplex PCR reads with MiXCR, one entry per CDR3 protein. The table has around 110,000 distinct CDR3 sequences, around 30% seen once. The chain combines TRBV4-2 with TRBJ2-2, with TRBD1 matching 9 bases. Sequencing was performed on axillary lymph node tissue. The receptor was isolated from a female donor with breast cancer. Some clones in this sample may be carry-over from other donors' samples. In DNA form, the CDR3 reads TGTGCCAGCAGCCAAGATGGAGGACAGGGGCGAACCGGGGAGCTGTTTTTT. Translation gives CASSQDGGQGRTGELFF.